These 18 T cell receptor beta chains came from one sample sequenced in a study of vaccination and CD4 T cells after COVID-19. Treatment given: approximately nine-day PBMC culture with coronavirus spike peptide pools or control peptides (ViraFEST assay). Sequenced with the Oncomine TCR Beta short-read assay was DNA taken from cultured CD4+ T cells. A single record per CDR3 protein comes from TCRdb applying MiXCR to the PCR reads. This sample has 13,000 or so distinct CDR3 sequences, with about 50% found just once. For these TCRs, the target antigens are not known. Sequenced sample: CD4+ T cells from blood, cultured in vitro. The receptors were sampled from a human donor who had recovered from COVID-19.

This clonotype was detected only a few times. The rearrangement joins TRBV20-1 to TRBJ2-4; D unclear. The CDR3 loop spans 13 amino acids. V lost 3 bases, J lost 5 bases, and 11 bases lay in between. Germline CDR1 is DFQATT and CDR2 is SNEGSKA (reference sequence). The CDR3 here is CSASRSPENIQYF. For the CDR3, the DNA is TGCAGTGCTAGCAGGAGTCCTGAAAACATTCAGTACTTC.

This rearrangement joins TRBV5-4 to TRBJ2-7, with TRBD1 as a possible D gene (5 bases). There are 12 residues in the CDR3. Trimming stripped 1 base from V and 7 bases from J, with 9 bases between. CDR1 and CDR2 from the germline V gene are SGHNT and YYREEE (reference sequence). The CDR3 DNA reads TGTGCCAGCAGCTTGCGCCCAGGGGAGCAGTACTTC. It codes for CASSLRPGEQYF.

This clonotype came up a few times. V gene TRBV30 combines with J gene TRBJ1-2; possibly TRBD1 for D (5 bases). Looked up from germline, CDR1 is GTSNPN and CDR2 is SVGIG (reference sequence). This CDR3 has 13 residues. V gave up 0 bases and J gave up 7 bases, with 12 bases separating them. CDR3: CAWSVLGESGYTF. The CDR3 DNA is TGTGCCTGGAGTGTATTGGGGGAGAGTGGCTACACCTTC. Looking up the rest from reference TRBV30 and TRBJ1-2 gives the full variable domain: SQTIHQWPATLVQPVGSPLSLECTVEGTSNPNLYWYRQAAGRGLQLLFYSVGIGQISSEVPQNLSASRPQDRQFILSSKKLLLSDSGFYLCAWSVLGESGYTFGSGTRLTVV.

The V call is TRBV6-5, the J call TRBJ2-2; D possibly matches TRBD1 or TRBD2 (5 bases each). V lost 0 bases and J 8 bases, leaving 13 bases between the germline ends. Per the germline V gene, CDR1 is MNHEY and CDR2 is SVGAGI. The CDR3 is made up of 15 amino acids. DNA of the CDR3: TGTGCCAGCAGTTACTCTTCGAGTGGGGGTGGGGAGCTGTTTTTT. Translating it yields CASSYSSSGGGELFF.

The V and J genes are TRBV7-2 and TRBJ2-5; D remains ambiguous. The CDR3 is 13 residues long. Germline V gene lookup returns CDR1 SGHTA and CDR2 FQGNSA. V was cut by 3 bases and J by 5 bases, with 10 bases left in between. The CDR3 reads CASSFQASETQYF. CDR3 coding DNA: TGTGCCAGCAGCTTCCAGGCCTCGGAGACCCAGTACTTC. Variable domain in full (rest from reference TRBV7-2 and TRBJ2-5): GAGVSQSPSNKVTEKGKDVELRCDPISGHTALYWYRQSLGQGLEFLIYFQGNSAPDKSGLPSDRFSAERTGGSVSTLTIQRTQQEDSAVYLCASSFQASETQYFGPGTRLLVL.

The chain links TRBV28 to TRBJ2-1, with 13 bases fitting TRBD2. The CDR3 spans 17 residues. CDR1 MDHEN and CDR2 SYDVKM come from the germline V gene. With 5 bases clipped from V and 3 bases from J, the junction kept 7 bases outside the gene matches. The CDR3 region has the DNA TGTGCCAGCAGTCCCGGGACTAGCGGGACCATCTACAATGAGCAGTTCTTC. Translation gives CASSPGTSGTIYNEQFF.

The chain links TRBV20-1 to TRBJ2-3; D is ambiguous. The V end was cut by 1 base, the J end by 3 bases, with 8 bases between. Per the germline V gene, CDR1 is DFQATT and CDR2 is SNEGSKA (reference sequence). This CDR3 is built from 13 residues. CDR3 amino acids: CSARGVGTDTQYF. CDR3 sequence (DNA): TGCAGTGCTAGAGGGGTAGGAACAGATACGCAGTATTTT.

V usage is TRBV7-2 and J usage is TRBJ2-7, with TRBD2 identical over 7 bases. The CDR3 runs 14 residues. V lost 2 bases, J lost 2 bases, and 3 bases stayed unmatched. Germline CDR1 and CDR2: SGHTA and FQGNSA. CDR3 amino acids: CASSLSAGAYEQYF. The CDR3, as DNA: TGTGCCAGCAGCTTATCTGCGGGAGCCTACGAGCAGTACTTC.

J is TRBJ2-3 and V is TRBV10-3, with 9 bases lining up with TRBD2. V was pared by 9 bases and J by 4 bases, with 5 bases of the junction left unmatched. The CDR3 sequence is 13 residues long. Germline-derived CDR1 and CDR2 are ENHRY and SYGVKD. CDR3 residues: CAILAGPSDTQYF. DNA for the CDR3: TGTGCCATTCTAGCGGGACCCTCAGATACGCAGTATTTT.

J is TRBJ2-5 and V is TRBV7-3; the D is unclear. Germline CDR1 is SGHTA and CDR2 is FQGTGA. Trimming cost V 1 base and J 2 bases, with 8 bases left between them. There are 14 residues in the CDR3. The CDR3 is CASSLMAGQETQYF. For the CDR3, the DNA is TGTGCCAGCAGCTTAATGGCAGGTCAAGAGACCCAGTACTTC.

This clonotype was recorded once. V gene TRBV7-7 combines with J gene TRBJ2-7; 9 nucleotides align to TRBD1. Per the germline V gene, CDR1 is SSHAT and CDR2 is FNYEAQ (reference sequence). With V trimmed by 3 bases and J by 3 bases, 3 bases remained unmatched. The CDR3 has 14 residues. In nucleotides, the CDR3 is TGTGCCAGCAGCTTGAGGACAGGGGACTACGAGCAGTACTTC. It yields the protein CASSLRTGDYEQYF.

V usage is TRBV20-1 and J usage is TRBJ2-3; 9 positions agree with TRBD2. V lost 0 bases, J lost 1 base, and 5 bases stayed unmatched. Germline loops: CDR1 DFQATT, CDR2 SNEGSKA (reference sequence). There are 16 residues in the CDR3. The CDR3: CSARDLRTSGTDTQYF. In DNA form, the CDR3 reads TGCAGTGCTAGAGACCTCCGGACTAGCGGCACAGATACGCAGTATTTT.

This chain links TRBV12-3 or TRBV12-4 with TRBJ1-6; TRBD1 matches 7 bases. Germline trimming cut 6 bases from V and 9 bases from J; bases unmatched to any gene: 11. CDR3 length: 15 residues. CDR3 residues: CASSQQTGWGSPLHF. The CDR3 DNA reads TGTGCCAGCAGCCAACAGACAGGGTGGGGTTCACCCCTCCACTTT.

This rearrangement joins TRBV5-1 to TRBJ2-6, with D unclear. Trimming stripped 2 bases from V and 0 bases from J, with 15 bases between. Germline-derived CDR1 and CDR2 are SGHRS and YFSETQ. The CDR3 covers 18 residues. The CDR3 DNA follows: TGCGCCAGCAGCTTTAGGCTAGGGTTTATCTCTGGGGCCAACGTCCTGACTTTC. Translated: CASSFRLGFISGANVLTF.

This clonotype was counted between two and nine times. The CDR3 sequence is CASRYVAGDTDTQYF. DNA of the CDR3: TGTGCCAGCAGGTACGTAGCGGGGGACACAGATACGCAGTATTTT. The chain combines TRBV7-2 with TRBJ2-3; 9 bases match TRBD2. The CDR3 runs 15 residues. Trimming took 6 bases from V and 2 from J; bases not matched to a gene: 6. Per the germline V gene, CDR1 is SGHTA and CDR2 is FQGNSA. Variable domain in full (rest from reference TRBV7-2 and TRBJ2-3): GAGVSQSPSNKVTEKGKDVELRCDPISGHTALYWYRQSLGQGLEFLIYFQGNSAPDKSGLPSDRFSAERTGGSVSTLTIQRTQQEDSAVYLCASRYVAGDTDTQYFGPGTRLTVL.

This chain joins TRBV30 and TRBJ1-6; 7 bases fit TRBD1. CDR3 size: 14 residues. In germline, CDR1 is GTSNPN, CDR2 SVGIG (reference sequence). Trimming took 5 bases from V and 5 from J; bases not matched to a gene: 6. The CDR3 DNA follows: TGTGCCTGGGGAGGAGGGGGCCATAATTCACCCCTCCACTTT. This translates into CAWGGGGHNSPLHF.

The rearrangement uses TRBV15 and TRBJ1-1; D ambiguous. CDR1 and CDR2 (germline): LNHNV, YYDKDF (reference sequence). Trimming shortened V by 0 bases and J by 1 base, and 6 bases separated the two germline ends. The CDR3 spans 14 residues. The CDR3 here is CATSRDSRNTEAFF. For the CDR3, the DNA is TGTGCCACCAGCAGAGATTCGAGGAACACTGAAGCTTTCTTT.

There are a few counts of this clonotype. The CDR3 reads CASSPWTGDETQYF. Here the CDR3 DNA reads TGTGCCAGCAGTCCGTGGACAGGGGACGAGACCCAGTACTTC. V is TRBV12-3 or TRBV12-4 and J is TRBJ2-5; 9 positions match TRBD1. This CDR3 region has 14 residues. The J segment lost 5 bases and the V segment lost 5 bases, leaving 6 bases of the junction unmatched.